Given below is one T cell receptor (beta chain) in context. The data were taken from a study of blood T cell repertoires in COVID-19. About the research overall: COVID-19 samples collected from the United States, Italy and Spain covered acute and convalescent phases.

The CDR3 consists of 15 residues. From germline, CDR1 is SGHDN and CDR2 FVKESK. Trimming stripped 0 bases from V and 10 bases from J, with 15 bases between. Produced via immunoSEQ multiplex PCR; TCRdb's table is partial and in-frame only. The sample includes approximately 670,000 clones, about 87% of them seen just once. This TCR derives from a woman aged 18-35 years with acute or convalescent COVID-19. The chain employs TRBV14 and TRBJ1-4; the D gene is possibly TRBD1 (5 bases). What was sequenced was peripheral blood. DNA for the CDR3: TGTGCCAGCAGCCAAGAGGAGGGGTTCGGGGGAAAACTGTTTTTT. Translation gives CASSQEEGFGGKLFF.